The 17 T cell receptor beta chains reported below all come from one sample, sequenced in a study of blood T cells in healthy people across ages. For the second PCR, which ran for about 7 to 12 cycles, a sample-barcoded 5' primer and a J-beta primer mix were used. In TCRdb, the 5' RACE reads were re-called with MiXCR into one record per CDR3 protein. The sample shows about a million distinct CDR3 sequences, roughly 50% of them seen only once. The sequenced sample was blood. Source of these receptors: a man aged 30-40 years in good health.

The J gene is TRBJ2-5, the V gene TRBV7-9; D gene uncertain. Looked up from germline, CDR1 is SEHNR and CDR2 is FQNEAQ (reference sequence). CDR3 length equals 13 residues. The CDR3 sequence: CTGSLDRDNEQYF. The CDR3 nucleotides read TGTACCGGCAGCTTAGATAGAGACAATGAGCAGTACTTC.

The chain couples TRBV5-1 to TRBJ2-1; D may be TRBD1 (6 bases). The CDR3 sequence is 16 residues long. Trimming removed 0 bases from V and 7 bases from J, with 17 bases in between. The germline V gene encodes CDR1 SGHRS and CDR2 YFSETQ. CDR3 loop: CASSLGVGGSGNEQFF. The CDR3 coding sequence is TGCGCCAGCAGCTTGGGGGTAGGGGGAAGTGGTAATGAGCAGTTCTTC.

The chain joins TRBV5-5 to TRBJ2-7; D not resolved. This CDR3 has 13 amino acids. With 3 bases removed from V and 0 bases from J, the gap between germline ends came to 7 bases. CDR1 and CDR2 (germline): SGHKS, YYEKEE (reference sequence). CDR3 amino acids: CASSSFRSYEQYF. For the CDR3, the DNA is TGTGCCAGCAGCTCATTCCGCTCCTACGAGCAGTACTTC.

Concerning this clonotype: The germline gene is not matched at one end of the junction; a read error may be the cause. The V and J genes are TRBV29-1 and TRBJ1-5, with a tentative D call TRBD1 (6 bases). CDR1 and CDR2 from the germline V gene are SQVTM and ANQGSEA. This CDR3 is 15 amino acids long. CDR3 sequence: CSVAPSGVGNRPQHF. As DNA, the CDR3 is TGCAGCGTTGCCCCTTCAGGGGTGGGCAATCGGCCCCAGCATTTT.

A word on this clonotype: A junction end diverges from the germline sequence, so it may reflect a read error. The chain employs TRBV20-1 and TRBJ2-7, with 9 bases fitting TRBD1. Germline CDR1 is DFQATT and CDR2 is SNEGSKA (reference sequence). The CDR3 contains 14 residues. CDR3 coding DNA: TGCAGTGCTTCGAAACAGGGGGCATCCTCCGAGCAGTACTTC. It is translated as CSASKQGASSEQYF.

The table lists this clonotype with a few counts. The gene calls are TRBV20-1 and TRBJ1-2; 7 bases are shared with TRBD1. The length of the CDR3 is 14 residues. V lost 6 bases, J lost 4 bases, and 11 bases stayed unmatched. Germline V CDR1 and CDR2: DFQATT, SNEGSKA (reference sequence). Here the CDR3 DNA reads TGCAGTGCACCGACAGGGAATGGGGGCTATGGCTACACCTTC. Its translation: CSAPTGNGGYGYTF.

This clonotype has just a few counts. This chain connects TRBV28 to TRBJ2-3, with 9 bases aligning to TRBD2. The CDR3 is 14 amino acids. Unmatched junction bases numbered 4, after V lost 7 bases and J lost 2 bases. Germline lookup yields CDR1 MDHEN and CDR2 SYDVKM. The CDR3 region is CASNAGGNTDTQYF. As DNA, the CDR3 is TGTGCCAGCAACGCGGGGGGGAACACAGATACGCAGTATTTT. The full variable domain, completed using reference TRBV28 and TRBJ2-3, is DVKVTQSSRYLVKRTGEKVFLECVQDMDHENMFWYRQDPGLGLRLIYFSYDVKMKEKGDIPEGYSVSREKKERFSLILESASTNQTSMYLCASNAGGNTDTQYFGPGTRLTVL.

The chain uses TRBV24-1 and TRBJ2-7, with D unclear. The end of the DNA fits TRBJ2-5 better, so the J call may be wrong. Germline V gene sequence: CDR1 KGHDR, CDR2 SFDVKD. This CDR3 is built from 14 residues. CDR3 in DNA: TGTGCCACCAGTGGTACCTCGTGGAGAGAGACCCAGTACTTC. Its protein product is CATSGTSWRETQYF.

This clonotype was counted at least ten times. The chain employs TRBV6-1 and TRBJ2-5, with 8 nucleotides matching TRBD2. The CDR3 is made up of 15 amino acids. The junction had 5 bases not matched to a gene; V was cut back by 3 bases and J by 2 bases. Germline-derived CDR1 and CDR2 are MNHNS and SASEGT. The CDR3 region is CASSDSLAGQETQYF. The CDR3 DNA reads as TGTGCCAGCAGTGACAGTCTAGCGGGTCAAGAGACCCAGTACTTC.

CDR3 in amino acids: CASSYSRRTGIAGNQPQHF. CDR3 DNA: TGTGCCAGCAGTTACTCTCGGAGGACAGGGATCGCGGGCAATCAGCCCCAGCATTTT. This chain uses TRBV6-2 or TRBV6-3 with TRBJ1-5, with TRBD1 matching 8 bases. The CDR3 is 19 residues long. The J segment lost 2 bases and the V segment lost 0 bases, leaving 12 bases of the junction unmatched. Germline CDR1 reads MNHEY; CDR2 reads SVGEGT.

This clonotype was seen repeatedly, ten times or more. The chain uses TRBV4-2 and TRBJ2-7, with D possibly TRBD2 on 5 matching bases. This CDR3 is built from 13 residues. Trimming pared 1 base from V and 2 bases from J, leaving 6 bases between. Per germline, CDR1 LGHNA and CDR2 YNFKEQ. CDR3 sequence (DNA): TGTGCCAGCAGCCAAGGGGGAGCCTACGAGCAGTACTTC. As protein: CASSQGGAYEQYF.

This clonotype showed up just a few times. The V gene is TRBV9, the J gene TRBJ2-5, with 8 bases identical to TRBD2. CDR3 length: 16 amino acids. V shed 3 bases and J 5 bases; nucleotides not matched to a gene: 12. Germline V gene data show CDR1 as SGDLS and CDR2 as YYNGEE. DNA of the CDR3: TGTGCCAGCAGCGCCGCCCCCAGCGGGGGATCGGAGACCCAGTACTTC. Its protein is CASSAAPSGGSETQYF.

The gene calls are TRBV20-1 and TRBJ1-6, with 12 nucleotides matching TRBD1. The length of the CDR3 is 15 residues. CDR1 is DFQATT, CDR2 SNEGSKA, per germline (reference sequence). V lost 5 bases and J lost 13; bases outside the gene matches: 12. Here the CDR3 DNA reads TGCAGTGCTCACGGGACAGGGGGCTATGGGGCGCCCCTCCACTTT. The encoded protein is CSAHGTGGYGAPLHF.

The chain combines TRBV6-1 with TRBJ1-5, with a weak D call TRBD1 (5 bases). Germline values: CDR1 MNHNS, CDR2 SASEGT. The V end lost 1 base, the J end lost 9 bases, and 10 bases lay between the germline ends. This CDR3 comprises 13 residues. The CDR3 DNA follows: TGTGCCAGCAGTGAAGGGGGGGTAACGCCCCAGCATTTT. Protein: CASSEGGVTPQHF.

This sequence joins TRBV5-1 and TRBJ2-7; a weak D match, TRBD1 (5 bases). Germline V gives CDR1 SGHRS, CDR2 YFSETQ. There are 14 residues in the CDR3. V gave up 5 bases and J gave up 3 bases, with 15 bases separating them. CDR3 coding DNA: TGCGCCAGCAGACCAGGGATCCTCAACTACGAGCAGTACTTC. This encodes CASRPGILNYEQYF.

This clonotype occurred a few times. The chain couples TRBV3-1 to TRBJ2-1, with D possibly being TRBD2 (5 bases). CDR1 and CDR2 (germline): LGHDT, YNNKEL (reference sequence). This CDR3 has 15 residues. Trimming cost V 1 base and J 3 bases, with 10 bases left between them. Written as DNA, the CDR3 is TGTGCCAGCAGCCAAGGATTAGAGGGCTACAATGAGCAGTTCTTC. This codes for CASSQGLEGYNEQFF.

In its sample, this clonotype was seen many times. J is TRBJ2-7 and V is TRBV10-3; TRBD2 aligns across 7 bases. Germline V CDR1 and CDR2: ENHRY, SYGVKD. The trim removed 7 bases at V and 1 base at J, leaving 10 bases unmatched. This CDR3 has 15 residues. The CDR3: CAITSTPGGSYEQYF. DNA of the CDR3: TGTGCCATCACCTCGACCCCGGGAGGATCCTACGAGCAGTACTTC.